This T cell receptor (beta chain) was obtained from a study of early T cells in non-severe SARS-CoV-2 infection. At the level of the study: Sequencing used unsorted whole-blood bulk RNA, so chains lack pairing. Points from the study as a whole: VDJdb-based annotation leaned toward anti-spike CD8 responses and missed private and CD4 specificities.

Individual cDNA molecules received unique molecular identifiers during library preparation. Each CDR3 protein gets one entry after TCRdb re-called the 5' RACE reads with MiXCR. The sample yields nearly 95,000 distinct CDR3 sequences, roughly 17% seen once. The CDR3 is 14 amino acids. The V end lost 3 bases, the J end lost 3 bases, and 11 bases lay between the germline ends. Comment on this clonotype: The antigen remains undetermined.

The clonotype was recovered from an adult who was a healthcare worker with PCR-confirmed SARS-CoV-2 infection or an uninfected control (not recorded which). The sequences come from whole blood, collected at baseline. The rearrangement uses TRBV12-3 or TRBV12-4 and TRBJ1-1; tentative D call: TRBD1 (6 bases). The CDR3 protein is CASSLDRGYTEAFF. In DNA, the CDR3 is TGTGCCAGCAGTTTGGACAGAGGATACACTGAAGCTTTCTTT.